One sample yielded the 30 T cell receptor beta chains listed below, sequenced in a study of shared clonotypes between healthy human individuals. As defined, naive CD8 cells were CD45RO-negative and positively selected for CCR7, with terminally differentiated effector memory CD45RA+ cells excluded. Sequenced by immunoSEQ multiplex PCR; TCRdb stores in-frame clones only, minus some. The repertoire holds around 620,000 clones, roughly 95% seen once, with 0.11% in the top ten. Sequenced material: naive CD8+ T cells sorted from blood. The receptors stem from a woman between 25 and 40 years old in good health.

The chain has TRBV19 and TRBJ2-2; D uncertain. V gave up 4 bases and J gave up 6 bases, with 6 bases separating them. The CDR3 runs 12 residues. Germline lookup yields CDR1 LNHDA and CDR2 SQIVND (reference sequence). For the CDR3, the DNA is TGTGCCAGTAGTAGACATCCCGGGGAGCTGTTTTTT. Protein product: CASSRHPGELFF. Full variable domain (rest looked up from reference TRBV19 and TRBJ2-2): DGGITQSPKYLFRKEGQNVTLSCEQNLNHDAMYWYRQDPGQGLRLIYYSQIVNDFQKGDIAEGYSVSREKKESFPLTVTSAQKNPTAFYLCASSRHPGELFFGEGSRLTVL.

A few counts support this clone. The chain combines TRBV30 with TRBJ1-2, with TRBD1 matching over 7 bases. This CDR3 has 14 amino acids. V lost 3 bases to trimming and J lost 2 bases; unmatched junction nucleotides: 6. Germline V CDR1 and CDR2: GTSNPN, SVGIG (reference sequence). CDR3 nucleotide sequence: TGTGCCTGGAGCCAGGGGGACTTCAACTATGGCTACACCTTC. Residues: CAWSQGDFNYGYTF.

The V gene is TRBV7-9, the J gene TRBJ1-1; D gene ambiguous. Per the germline V gene, CDR1 is SEHNR and CDR2 is FQNEAQ (reference sequence). The V end lost 6 bases, the J end lost 2 bases, and 13 bases lay between the germline ends. The CDR3 length is 14 residues. CDR3 nucleotides: TGTGCCAGCAGACCCAACCAACTAAACACTGAAGCTTTCTTT. Its protein product is CASRPNQLNTEAFF. The full variable domain, in which reference TRBV7-9 and TRBJ1-1 provide the parts outside the CDR3, is DTGVSQNPRHKITKRGQNVTFRCDPISEHNRLYWYRQTLGQGPEFLTYFQNEAQLEKSRLLSDRFSAERPKGSFSTLEIQRTEQGDSAMYLCASRPNQLNTEAFFGQGTRLTVV.

The rearrangement links TRBV7-9 to TRBJ2-2; 10 nucleotides line up with TRBD1. The CDR3 extends over 15 amino acids. In germline, CDR1 is SEHNR, CDR2 FQNEAQ (reference sequence). The junction had 5 bases not matched to a gene; V was cut back by 5 bases and J by 5 bases. The CDR3 region has the DNA TGTGCCAGCAGCCCTGGACAGGGGGAAACCGGGGAGCTGTTTTTT. Its translation: CASSPGQGETGELFF.

The chain has TRBV27 and TRBJ2-7, with TRBD2 identical over 8 bases. The CDR3 has 14 amino acids. J gave up 2 bases and V 3 bases, and 3 bases lay outside the gene matches. Per the germline V gene, CDR1 is MNHEY and CDR2 is SMNVEV (reference sequence). CDR3 sequence (DNA): TGTGCCAGCAGTTTTAGCGGGGATACCTACGAGCAGTACTTC. It encodes CASSFSGDTYEQYF.

This clone is a singleton in its sample. This same CDR3 is encoded by further DNA sequences in the sample. The chain has TRBV28 and TRBJ1-5; D is unclear. Trimming left V 6 bases short and J 1 base short, with 4 bases between. Germline assignment: CDR1 MDHEN and CDR2 SYDVKM. The length of the CDR3 is 12 residues. In nucleotides, the CDR3 is TGTGCCAGCAGAGACAGCAATCAGCCCCAGCATTTT. The encoded protein is CASRDSNQPQHF. The variable domain in full, completed from reference TRBV28 and TRBJ1-5, reads DVKVTQSSRYLVKRTGEKVFLECVQDMDHENMFWYRQDPGLGLRLIYFSYDVKMKEKGDIPEGYSVSREKKERFSLILESASTNQTSMYLCASRDSNQPQHFGDGTRLSIL.

This chain uses TRBV13 with TRBJ2-7; D may be TRBD1 or TRBD2 (5 bases each). The CDR3 is 17 residues long. Per germline, CDR1 PRHDT and CDR2 FYEKMQ (reference sequence). V was trimmed by 4 bases and J by 1 base, leaving 20 bases between them. CDR3 DNA sequence: TGTGCCAGCAGCTCAACTGACCGGGGCCCGAATTCCTACGAGCAGTACTTC. Translating it yields CASSSTDRGPNSYEQYF.

The CDR3 DNA is TGCGCCAGCGCTGAAGAAACGAGCACAGATACGCAGTATTTT. It encodes CASAEETSTDTQYF. The chain couples TRBV5-1 to TRBJ2-3; no definite D call. From germline, CDR1 is SGHRS and CDR2 YFSETQ. Between the trimmed V and J ends, which lost 7 bases and 0 bases, there was a span of 12 bases. This CDR3 comprises 14 residues. Full variable domain (missing parts from reference TRBV5-1 and TRBJ2-3): KAGVTQTPRYLIKTRGQQVTLSCSPISGHRSVSWYQQTPGQGLQFLFEYFSETQRNKGNFPGRFSGRQFSNSRSEMNVSTLELGDSALYLCASAEETSTDTQYFGPGTRLTVL.

V is TRBV6-9 and J is TRBJ1-2; D is unresolved. CDR1 and CDR2 from the germline V gene are MNHGY and SVAAGI. The CDR3 sequence is 15 residues long. V lost 3 bases, J lost 3 bases, and 14 bases lay in between. The DNA of the CDR3 is TGTGCCAGCAGTTACGGTGAGGGAAGAGACTATGGCTACACCTTC. This translates into CASSYGEGRDYGYTF.

The chain is built from TRBV11-2 and TRBJ2-1; 9 bases match TRBD2. In germline, CDR1 is SGHAT, CDR2 FQNNGV. This CDR3 spans 16 amino acids. V shed 5 bases and J 5 bases; nucleotides not matched to a gene: 10. The CDR3 nucleotides are TGTGCCAGCAGCACCGTGGGCGGGAGGGATCACAATGAGCAGTTCTTC. Translated, it gives CASSTVGGRDHNEQFF. Together with reference TRBV11-2 and TRBJ2-1, the CDR3 gives the full variable domain: EAGVAQSPRYKIIEKRQSVAFWCNPISGHATLYWYQQILGQGPKLLIQFQNNGVVDDSQLPKDRFSAERLKGVDSTLKIQPAKLEDSAVYLCASSTVGGRDHNEQFFGPGTRLTVL.

This clone was recorded only once. This chain links TRBV7-9 with TRBJ2-5; 7 bases fit TRBD1. CDR3 length: 17 residues. From germline, CDR1 is SEHNR and CDR2 FQNEAQ (reference sequence). The V segment lost 3 bases and the J segment 1 base; nucleotides outside the gene matches: 11. The CDR3 loop is CASSFPHSGQSQETQYF. CDR3 bases: TGTGCCAGCAGCTTCCCCCACTCGGGACAGAGCCAAGAGACCCAGTACTTC.

The chain joins TRBV13 to TRBJ1-2; D is unresolved. Trimming took off 0 bases at V and 0 bases at J, with 14 bases between the two ends. CDR3 length: 17 residues. Germline-derived CDR1 and CDR2 are PRHDT and FYEKMQ (reference sequence). CDR3 sequence reads: CASSLGLGSEANYGYTF. CDR3 DNA: TGTGCCAGCAGCTTAGGCTTGGGGAGCGAGGCTAACTATGGCTACACCTTC.

Only a few counts were recorded for this clone. CDR3 DNA sequence: TGTGCCATCAGTGACCGGACAGGGGGAGGCTACACCTTC. Translated, it gives CAISDRTGGGYTF. The V call is TRBV10-3, the J call TRBJ1-2; 10 bases align to TRBD1. Germline values: CDR1 ENHRY, CDR2 SYGVKD. With V trimmed by 3 bases and J by 8 bases, 3 bases remained unmatched. The CDR3 has 13 amino acids.

V gene TRBV13 combines with J gene TRBJ2-1; 8 bases are shared with TRBD2. V was pared by 0 bases and J by 7 bases, with 5 bases of the junction left unmatched. The germline CDR1 and CDR2 sequences are PRHDT and FYEKMQ (reference sequence). This CDR3 is 15 amino acids long. The DNA of the CDR3 is TGTGCCAGCAGCTTAGGTCCGGGAGGGCCTAATGAGCAGTTCTTC. Amino acid sequence: CASSLGPGGPNEQFF.

The J gene is TRBJ2-7, the V gene TRBV11-3; D gene uncertain. V lost 4 bases and J lost 4, with 11 bases in between. The CDR3 consists of 13 residues. The germline CDR1 and CDR2 sequences are SGHNT and YENEEA. DNA of the CDR3: TGTGCCAGCAGCTCCAAATCCGGGTACGAGCAGTACTTC. It encodes CASSSKSGYEQYF.

The V gene is TRBV28, the J gene TRBJ1-1, with D tentatively TRBD1 (6 bases). V gave up 7 bases and J gave up 5 bases, with 29 bases separating them. Germline-derived CDR1 and CDR2 are MDHEN and SYDVKM. The CDR3 is 18 residues long. CDR3 nucleotide sequence: TGTGCCAGCAACCAACGGTACGTGGGGGGGGCGATGAGTACTGAAGCTTTCTTT. Amino acid sequence: CASNQRYVGGAMSTEAFF.

The chain's CDR3 is CASRAGTEAFF. The CDR3 DNA follows: TGTGCCAGCAGGGCTGGCACTGAAGCTTTCTTT. V usage is TRBV2 and J usage is TRBJ1-1; D is unclear. Germline CDR1 reads SNHLY; CDR2 reads FYNNEI. This CDR3 contains 11 residues. V lost 6 bases, J lost 4 bases, and 6 bases lay in between.

V usage is TRBV13 and J usage is TRBJ2-7, with 10 bases aligning to TRBD2. The CDR3 runs 15 residues. The germline gives CDR1 PRHDT, CDR2 FYEKMQ (reference sequence). V shed 4 bases, J shed 0 bases, and the junction held 3 bases outside the gene matches. In DNA form, the CDR3 reads TGTGCCAGCAGCTCAGCGGGAGGGTACTCCTACGAGCAGTACTTC. Its protein product is CASSSAGGYSYEQYF.

The V and J genes are TRBV6-5 and TRBJ2-7; D gene ambiguous. The V gene lost 6 bases and the J gene lost 0 bases, with 15 bases spanning the gap. The CDR3 totals 15 residues. Germline lookup yields CDR1 MNHEY and CDR2 SVGAGI. The CDR3 DNA reads TGTGCCAGCAGCTTCCATGACGGATACTCCTACGAGCAGTACTTC. Translation gives CASSFHDGYSYEQYF.

The chain uses TRBV6-6 and TRBJ1-4, with D unresolved. Germline V gene sequence: CDR1 MNHNY, CDR2 SVGAGI (reference sequence). The CDR3 is 16 amino acids. V lost 4 bases and J lost 5, with 17 bases in between. The chain's CDR3 is CASSSQTGLQNEKLFF. CDR3 nucleotides: TGTGCCAGCAGTTCCCAAACGGGTCTCCAGAATGAAAAACTGTTTTTT.

The V and J genes are TRBV28 and TRBJ2-4; no definite D call. Germline assignment: CDR1 MDHEN and CDR2 SYDVKM. This CDR3 spans 13 amino acids. Trimming removed 6 bases at V and 6 bases at J, with 12 bases between. The CDR3 DNA is TGTGCCAGCAGCCGCGGTGTGGGAAACATTCAGTACTTC. As protein: CASSRGVGNIQYF.

J is TRBJ1-3 and V is TRBV13; no reliable D call. V was trimmed by 0 bases and J by 4 bases, leaving 10 bases between them. Per the germline V gene, CDR1 is PRHDT and CDR2 is FYEKMQ (reference sequence). This CDR3 spans 15 amino acids. This chain's CDR3 is CASSLGSVSGNTIYF. Written as DNA, the CDR3 is TGTGCCAGCAGCTTAGGTTCCGTCTCCGGAAACACCATATATTTT.

In the case of this clone: This sample includes further DNA sequences coding for the same CDR3. V is TRBV13 and J is TRBJ2-7, with TRBD2 matching over 9 bases. V trimming: 0 bases; J trimming: 0 bases; junction bases outside the gene matches: 3. The length of the CDR3 is 16 residues. The germline V gene encodes CDR1 PRHDT and CDR2 FYEKMQ (reference sequence). CDR3 region: CASSLGTSGSSYEQYF. The CDR3 nucleotides read TGTGCCAGCAGCTTAGGGACTAGCGGTAGCTCCTACGAGCAGTACTTC.

This clone was detected only once. The chain is built from TRBV6-4 and TRBJ2-2, with 7 bases identical to TRBD1. J lost 2 bases, V lost 0 bases, and 6 bases had no gene match. Per the germline V gene, CDR1 is MRHNA and CDR2 is SNTAGT. This CDR3 is built from 17 residues. This CDR3 reads CASSDSYGTVNTGELFF. The CDR3, as DNA: TGTGCCAGCAGTGACTCCTACGGGACAGTTAACACCGGGGAGCTGTTTTTT.

The genes are TRBV29-1 and TRBJ1-3, with D uncertain. This CDR3 contains 13 residues. V lost 4 bases and J lost 4, with 11 bases in between. Germline V gene lookup returns CDR1 SQVTM and CDR2 ANQGSEA. CDR3 loop: CSVVLLTGNTIYF. CDR3 nucleotides: TGCAGCGTTGTTTTACTCACCGGAAACACCATATATTTT.

The chain uses TRBV11-2 and TRBJ2-5; tentatively, D is TRBD1 (5 bases). The J call may be wrong; the DNA end is better matched by TRBJ2-7. Germline V gene data show CDR1 as SGHAT and CDR2 as FQNNGV. CDR3 length equals 13 residues. This chain's CDR3 is CASSLGGHYEQYF. The DNA of the CDR3 is TGTGCCAGCAGCTTAGGAGGACATTACGAGCAGTACTTC.

The V and J genes are TRBV7-8 and TRBJ1-1; tentative D call: TRBD1 (5 bases). Trimming pared 5 bases from V and 3 bases from J, leaving 16 bases between. The CDR3 consists of 15 residues. CDR1 SGHVS and CDR2 FQNEAQ come from the germline V gene. CDR3 in DNA: TGTGCCAGCAGCCCTGAGGGATTAGGGGACACTGAAGCTTTCTTT. Translated: CASSPEGLGDTEAFF.

The chain joins TRBV7-2 to TRBJ2-7, with TRBD2 matching over 15 bases. The CDR3 has 20 amino acids. Germline CDR1 reads SGHTA; CDR2 reads FQGNSA. J gave up 5 bases and V 0 bases, and 14 bases lay outside the gene matches. The CDR3 DNA reads TGTGCCAGCAGCTTAGCCCATGGACTAGCGGGAGGGCAGAAAGGGGACGAGCAGTACTTC. It encodes CASSLAHGLAGGQKGDEQYF.

CDR3 nucleotides: TGTGCCAGTAGTATAGATACCAGCGGCTTTACCTACGAGCAGTACTTC. Translation: CASSIDTSGFTYEQYF. The chain joins TRBV19 to TRBJ2-7, with D maybe TRBD2 (5 bases). The CDR3 is made up of 16 amino acids. Germline V gene data show CDR1 as LNHDA and CDR2 as SQIVND (reference sequence). Trimming cost V 0 bases and J 2 bases, with 14 bases left between them.

This clone occurred once. The chain combines TRBV5-4 with TRBJ2-5; D unclear. This CDR3 region has 13 residues. CDR1 is SGHNT and CDR2 is YYREEE in the germline V gene (reference sequence). V gave up 1 base and J gave up 3 bases, with 7 bases separating them. CDR3 coding DNA: TGTGCCAGCAGCTTGTCTGTCGAAGAGACCCAGTACTTC. This codes for CASSLSVEETQYF.